What follows describes a single T cell receptor beta chain. The antigen is undetermined. CDR3 length equals 14 residues. CDR1 is MNHEY, CDR2 SMNVEV, per germline (reference sequence). Deletions cut 6 bases from V and 0 bases from J, with 8 bases between. The source of the sample is a study of cytomegalovirus exposure and HLA in healthy donors. Study results and caveats: The authors assumed roughly uniform sequencing depth across donors for presence/absence analyses. Association with HLA alleles at 0.05 false discovery rate was found for some 18,000 TCR beta sequences in a later analysis.

PCR used 60 Vbeta primers and 13 Jbeta primers. TCRdb's table, derived via immunoSEQ multiplex PCR, lists solely in-frame clones and lacks some. The sample shows 70,000 to 100,000 clones, roughly 63% of them seen only once. The specimen sequenced was PBMCs. The clonotype was recovered from a middle-aged man in good health and CMV-seronegative. This chain connects TRBV27 to TRBJ1-4; no clear D gene. DNA of the CDR3: TGTGCCAGCAGCCCGGGTGCAACTAATGAAAAACTGTTTTTT. Translated: CASSPGATNEKLFF.